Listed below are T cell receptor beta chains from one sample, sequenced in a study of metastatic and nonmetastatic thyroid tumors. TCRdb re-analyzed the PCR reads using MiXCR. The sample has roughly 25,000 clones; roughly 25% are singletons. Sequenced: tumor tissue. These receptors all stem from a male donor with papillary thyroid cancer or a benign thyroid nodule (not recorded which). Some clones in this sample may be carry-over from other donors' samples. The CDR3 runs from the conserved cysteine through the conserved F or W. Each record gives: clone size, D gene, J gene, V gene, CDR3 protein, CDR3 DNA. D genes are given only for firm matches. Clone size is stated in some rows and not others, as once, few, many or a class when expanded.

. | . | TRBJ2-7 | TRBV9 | CASSVGDSTTEQCF | TGTGCCAGCAGCGTAGGGGACTCAACTACGGAGCAGTGCTTC
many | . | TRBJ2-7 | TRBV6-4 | CASSLAWRNLLSYEQYF | TGTGCCAGCAGTTTAGCGTGGCGGAACCTCCTCTCCTACGAGCAGTACTTC
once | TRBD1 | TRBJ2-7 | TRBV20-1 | CSADRGNYEQYF | TGCAGTGCGGACAGGGGGAACTACGAGCAGTACTTC
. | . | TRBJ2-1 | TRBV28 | CASSPGVLEQFF | TGTGCCAGCAGTCCTGGGGTTTTGGAGCAGTTCTTC
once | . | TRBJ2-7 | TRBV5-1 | CASSFSGSGNEQYF | TGCGCCAGCAGCTTTTCGGGTTCTGGGAACGAGCAGTACTTC
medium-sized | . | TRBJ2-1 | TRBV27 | CASSTRETSFNEQFF | TGTGCCAGCAGTACTCGGGAGACCTCCTTCAATGAGCAGTTCTTC
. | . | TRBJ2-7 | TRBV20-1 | CSAPRAGAVFSEQYF | TGCAGTGCCCCGAGGGCAGGGGCGGTATTTTCCGAGCAGTACTTC
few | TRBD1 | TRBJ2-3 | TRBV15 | CSTSRSQGASDTQYF | TGTTCCACCAGCAGATCTCAGGGGGCGTCAGATACGCAGTATTTT
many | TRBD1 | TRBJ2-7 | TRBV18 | CASSPQRGTGNNVQYF | TGTGCCAGCTCACCACAGAGGGGGACAGGGAATAACGTGCAGTACTTC
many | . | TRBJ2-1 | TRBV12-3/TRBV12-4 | CASSLDSYNEQFF | TGTGCCAGCAGTTTGGACAGTTACAATGAGCAGTTCTTC
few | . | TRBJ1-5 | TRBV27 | CASSFPGVTGGNQPQHF | TGTGCCAGCAGTTTTCCCGGGGTAACCGGCGGCAATCAGCCCCAGCATTTT
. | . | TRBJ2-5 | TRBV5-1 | CASSPLAGPSYF | TGCGCCAGCAGCCCCTTGGCCGGACCCTCGTACTTC
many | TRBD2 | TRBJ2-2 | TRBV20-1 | CSAPEALAGYTGELFF | TGCAGTGCCCCAGAGGCCCTAGCGGGGTACACCGGGGAGCTGTTTTTT
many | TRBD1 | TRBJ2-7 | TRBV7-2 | CASSLDRGREQYF | TGTGCCAGCAGCTTGGACAGGGGGCGCGAGCAGTACTTC
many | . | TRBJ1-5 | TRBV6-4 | CASSQPQHF | TGTGCCAGCAGTCAGCCCCAGCATTTT
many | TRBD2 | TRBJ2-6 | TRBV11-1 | CASSFASGSSGANVLTF | TGTGCCAGCAGCTTTGCTAGCGGGAGTTCTGGGGCCAACGTCCTGACTTTC
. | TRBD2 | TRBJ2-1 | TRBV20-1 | CSATLAGGMGEQIF | TGCAGTGCTACACTAGCGGGAGGGATGGGGGAGCAGATCTTC
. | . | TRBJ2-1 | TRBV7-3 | CASSTTWSTGYNEQFF | TGTGCCAGCAGCACAACGTGGTCGACAGGCTACAATGAGCAGTTCTTC
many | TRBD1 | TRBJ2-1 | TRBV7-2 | CASGRQGAYNEQFF | TGTGCCAGCGGACGACAGGGAGCCTACAATGAGCAGTTCTTC
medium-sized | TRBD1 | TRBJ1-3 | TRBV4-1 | CASSQEDRAGNTIYF | TGCGCCAGCAGCCAAGAGGACAGGGCTGGAAACACCATATATTTT
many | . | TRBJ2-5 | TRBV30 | CAWSRSSLQETQYF | TGTGCCTGGAGTAGGAGCAGCTTACAAGAGACCCAGTACTTC
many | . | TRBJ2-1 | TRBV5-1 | CASSRTPDNEQFF | TGCGCCAGCAGCCGGACCCCAGACAATGAGCAGTTCTTC
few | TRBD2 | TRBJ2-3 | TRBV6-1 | CASSERPGLAGSDTQYF | TGTGCCAGCAGCGAGCGTCCGGGACTAGCGGGGTCAGATACGCAGTATTTT
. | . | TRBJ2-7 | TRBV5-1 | CASSFYGSVNEQYF | TGCGCCAGCAGCTTCTACGGGAGCGTGAACGAGCAGTACTTC
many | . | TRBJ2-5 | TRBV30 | CAWSSQGNYQETQYF | TGTGCCTGGAGTTCACAGGGTAATTACCAAGAGACCCAGTACTTC
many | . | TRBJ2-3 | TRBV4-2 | CASSQDAGTDTQYF | TGTGCCAGCAGCCAAGATGCTGGCACAGATACGCAGTATTTT
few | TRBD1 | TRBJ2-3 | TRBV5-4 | CASSFQGVTDTQYF | TGTGCCAGCAGCTTTCAGGGGGTCACAGATACGCAGTATTTT